The clone carrying this T cell receptor beta chain was seen many times. The target antigen is unknown. This specimen belongs to a study of T cells in Graves' hyperthyroidism and ophthalmopathy. Study results and limitations: Also found in blood were most expanded thyroid clonotypes above 0.001. The model made its ophthalmopathy prediction, and onset followed a median approximately 7 months later.

Researchers took RNA transcripts and amplified the TCR beta CDR3 regions from them. HTBI primers were employed in a first-round RT-PCR of the TCR CDR3. TCRdb passed the multiplex PCR reads through MiXCR, listing each CDR3 protein once. The sample holds 200,000 to 250,000 distinct CDR3 sequences, approximately 25% seen once. CDR3 length equals 15 residues. V shed 6 bases, J shed 5 bases, and the junction held 12 bases outside the gene matches. Germline CDR1 reads DFQATT; CDR2 reads SNEGSKA (reference sequence). This chain links TRBV20-1 with TRBJ2-5; 10 nucleotides agree with TRBD2. The specimen sequenced was blood. This receptor was identified in a woman aged 40 to 55 with Graves' ophthalmopathy. The CDR3 spells CSASNLAGDKETQYF. CDR3 DNA: TGCAGTGCCAGCAATCTAGCGGGAGATAAGGAGACCCAGTACTTC.